This paragraph covers one TCR beta chain sequence. Antigen unknown. This table comes from immunoSEQ multiplex PCR, and its TCRdb copy is limited to in-frame clones, with some not included. The sample records some 1,900,000 clones, about 95% being singletons. The record originates from a study of shared clonotypes between healthy human individuals. General study points: As a rule, naive subsets had a larger estimated richness than memory subsets.

The V and J ends lost 7 bases and 2 bases, in that order; junction bases with no gene match: 11. The CDR3 runs to 15 residues. Germline CDR1 reads LGHNA; CDR2 reads YNFKEQ. The naive CD8 subset, CD45RO-negative cells positively selected for CCR7, excluded terminally differentiated effector memory CD45RA+ cells. The chain combines TRBV4-2 with TRBJ2-7; 7 bases agree with TRBD1. The source of this sequence is a man aged 18 to 30 in good health. The specimen sequenced was naive CD8+ T cells sorted from blood. The CDR3 nucleotides read TGTGCCAGCACTCTGGGACCGGGACAGACCTACGAGCAGTACTTC. It codes for CASTLGPGQTYEQYF.